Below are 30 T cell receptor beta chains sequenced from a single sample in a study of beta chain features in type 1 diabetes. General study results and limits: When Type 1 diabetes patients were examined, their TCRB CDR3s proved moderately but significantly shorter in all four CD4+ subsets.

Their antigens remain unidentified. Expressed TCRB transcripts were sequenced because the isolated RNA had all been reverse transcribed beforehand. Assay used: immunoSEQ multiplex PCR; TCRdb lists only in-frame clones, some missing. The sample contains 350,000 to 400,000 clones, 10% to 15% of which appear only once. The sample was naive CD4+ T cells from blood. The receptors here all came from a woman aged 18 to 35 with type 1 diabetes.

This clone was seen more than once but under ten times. The CDR3: CASSIRASDPGELFF. Written as DNA, the CDR3 is TGTGCCAGTAGTATCAGGGCTAGCGACCCCGGGGAGCTGTTTTTT. The V and J genes are TRBV19 and TRBJ2-2; D may be TRBD2 (6 bases). Germline-derived CDR1 and CDR2 are LNHDA and SQIVND (reference sequence). V was clipped by 3 bases and J by 6 bases, with 14 bases between them. The CDR3 is 15 amino acids.

In DNA form, the CDR3 reads TGTGCCAGCAGATTACCACCGGGCAATGAGCAGTTCTTC. Translating gives CASRLPPGNEQFF. The V gene is TRBV7-3, the J gene TRBJ2-1; no clear D gene. The CDR3 runs 13 residues. The V end was cut by 6 bases, the J end by 6 bases, with 12 bases between. Germline CDR1 and CDR2: SGHTA and FQGTGA.

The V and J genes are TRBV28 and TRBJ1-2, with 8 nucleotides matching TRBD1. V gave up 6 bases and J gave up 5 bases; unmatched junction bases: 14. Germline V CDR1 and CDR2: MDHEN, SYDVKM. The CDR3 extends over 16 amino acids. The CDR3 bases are TGTGCCAGCAGCCAGGGGGGAGACAGGGGCGAATATGGCTACACCTTC. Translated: CASSQGGDRGEYGYTF.

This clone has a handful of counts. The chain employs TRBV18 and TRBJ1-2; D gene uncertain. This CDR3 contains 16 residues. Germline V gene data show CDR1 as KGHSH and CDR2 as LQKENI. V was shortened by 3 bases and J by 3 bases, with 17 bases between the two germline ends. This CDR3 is CASSPYRGGSYYGYTF. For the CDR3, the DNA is TGTGCCAGCTCACCGTACCGAGGCGGGAGTTACTATGGCTACACCTTC.

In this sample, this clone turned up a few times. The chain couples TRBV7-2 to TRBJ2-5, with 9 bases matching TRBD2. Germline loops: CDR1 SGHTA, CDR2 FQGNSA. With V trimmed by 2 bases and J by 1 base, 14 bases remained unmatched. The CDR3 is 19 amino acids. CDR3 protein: CASSLTSGSRRVSQETQYF. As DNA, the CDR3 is TGTGCCAGCAGCTTAACTAGCGGGTCACGCCGGGTGTCCCAAGAGACCCAGTACTTC.

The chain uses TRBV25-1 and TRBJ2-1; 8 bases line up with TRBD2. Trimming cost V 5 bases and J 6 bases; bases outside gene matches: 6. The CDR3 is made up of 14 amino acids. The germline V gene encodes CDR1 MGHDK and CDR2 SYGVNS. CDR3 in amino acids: CASSPPGGSNEQFF. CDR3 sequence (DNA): TGTGCCAGCAGTCCCCCGGGGGGGTCCAATGAGCAGTTCTTC.

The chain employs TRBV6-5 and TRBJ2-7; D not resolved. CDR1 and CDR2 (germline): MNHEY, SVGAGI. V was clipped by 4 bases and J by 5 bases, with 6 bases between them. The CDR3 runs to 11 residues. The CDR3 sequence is CASSSIHEQYF. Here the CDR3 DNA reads TGTGCCAGCAGTTCCATCCACGAGCAGTACTTC.

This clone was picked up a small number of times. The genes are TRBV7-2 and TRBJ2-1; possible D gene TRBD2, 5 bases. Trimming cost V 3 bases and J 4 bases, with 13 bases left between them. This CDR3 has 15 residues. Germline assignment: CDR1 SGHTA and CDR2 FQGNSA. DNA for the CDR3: TGTGCCAGCAGCTTCTCTAGCTCGGGGTACAATGAGCAGTTCTTC. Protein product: CASSFSSSGYNEQFF.

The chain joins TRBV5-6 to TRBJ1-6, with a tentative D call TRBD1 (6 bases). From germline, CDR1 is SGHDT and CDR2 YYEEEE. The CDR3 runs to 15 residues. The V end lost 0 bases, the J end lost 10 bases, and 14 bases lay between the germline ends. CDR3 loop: CASSLAGGAASPLHF. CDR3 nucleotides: TGTGCCAGCAGCTTGGCGGGGGGGGCTGCGTCACCCCTCCACTTT.

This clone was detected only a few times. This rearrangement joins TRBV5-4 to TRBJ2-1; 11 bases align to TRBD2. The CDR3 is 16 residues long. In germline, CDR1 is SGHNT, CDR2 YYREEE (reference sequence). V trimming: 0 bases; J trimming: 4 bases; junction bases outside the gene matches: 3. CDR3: CASSLALAGGYNEQFF. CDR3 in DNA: TGTGCCAGCAGCTTGGCCTTAGCGGGGGGGTACAATGAGCAGTTCTTC. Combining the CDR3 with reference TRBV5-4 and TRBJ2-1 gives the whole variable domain ETGVTQSPTHLIKTRGQQVTLRCSSQSGHNTVSWYQQALGQGPQFIFQYYREEENGRGNFPPRFSGLQFPNYSSELNVNALELDDSALYLCASSLALAGGYNEQFFGPGTRLTVL.

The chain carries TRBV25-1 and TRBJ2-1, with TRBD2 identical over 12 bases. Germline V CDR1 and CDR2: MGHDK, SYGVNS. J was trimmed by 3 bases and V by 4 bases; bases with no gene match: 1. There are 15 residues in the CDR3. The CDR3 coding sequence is TGTGCCAGCAGTGGGGGACTAGCGGGCTACAATGAGCAGTTCTTC. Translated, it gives CASSGGLAGYNEQFF.

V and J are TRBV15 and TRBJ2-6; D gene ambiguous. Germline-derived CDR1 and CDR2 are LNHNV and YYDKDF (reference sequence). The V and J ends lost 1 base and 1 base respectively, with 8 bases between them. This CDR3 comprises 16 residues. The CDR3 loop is CATSRVALSGANVLTF. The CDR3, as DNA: TGTGCCACCAGCAGAGTCGCTCTATCTGGGGCCAACGTCCTGACTTTC. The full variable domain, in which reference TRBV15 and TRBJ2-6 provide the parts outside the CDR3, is DAMVIQNPRYQVTQFGKPVTLSCSQTLNHNVMYWYQQKSSQAPKLLFHYYDKDFNNEADTPDNFQSRRPNTSFCFLDIRSPGLGDTAMYLCATSRVALSGANVLTFGAGSRLTVL.

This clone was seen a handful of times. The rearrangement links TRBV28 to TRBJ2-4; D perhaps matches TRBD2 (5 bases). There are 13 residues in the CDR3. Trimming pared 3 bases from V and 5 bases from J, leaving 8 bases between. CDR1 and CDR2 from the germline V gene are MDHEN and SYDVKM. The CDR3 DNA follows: TGTGCCAGCAGTTTGACTATTGAAAACATTCAGTACTTC. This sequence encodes CASSLTIENIQYF.

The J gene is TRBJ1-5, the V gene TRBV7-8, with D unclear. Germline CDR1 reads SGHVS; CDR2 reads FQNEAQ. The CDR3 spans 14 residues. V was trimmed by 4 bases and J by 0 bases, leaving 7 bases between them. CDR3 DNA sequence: TGTGCCAGCAGCTCACTGTTTAGCAATCAGCCCCAGCATTTT. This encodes CASSSLFSNQPQHF.

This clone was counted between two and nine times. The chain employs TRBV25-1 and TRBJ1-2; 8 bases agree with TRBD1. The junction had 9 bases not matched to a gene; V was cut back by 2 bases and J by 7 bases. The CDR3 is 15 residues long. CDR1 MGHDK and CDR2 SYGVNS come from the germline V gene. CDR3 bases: TGTGCCAGCAGTGAAGGAGGGCAGGGGGCCTTTGGCTACACCTTC. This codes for CASSEGGQGAFGYTF.

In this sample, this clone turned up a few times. In DNA, the CDR3 is TGTGCCTGGAGTCACCCGGTAGGAGGTTGGAGCTCCTACGAGCAGTACTTC. Its protein product is CAWSHPVGGWSSYEQYF. This chain joins TRBV30 and TRBJ2-7; maybe TRBD2 (5 bases). The CDR3 totals 17 residues. Germline values: CDR1 GTSNPN, CDR2 SVGIG (reference sequence). Between the trimmed V and J ends, which lost 2 bases and 0 bases, there was a span of 20 bases.

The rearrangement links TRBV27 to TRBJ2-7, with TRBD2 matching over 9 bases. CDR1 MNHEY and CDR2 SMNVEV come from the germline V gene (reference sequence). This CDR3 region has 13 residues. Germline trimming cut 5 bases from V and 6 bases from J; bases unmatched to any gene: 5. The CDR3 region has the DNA TGTGCCAGCAGTCCCCTAGCGGGAACCGAGCAGTACTTC. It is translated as CASSPLAGTEQYF.

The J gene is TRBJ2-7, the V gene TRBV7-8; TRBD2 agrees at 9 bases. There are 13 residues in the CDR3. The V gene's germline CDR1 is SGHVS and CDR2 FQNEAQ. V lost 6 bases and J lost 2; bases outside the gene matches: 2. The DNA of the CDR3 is TGTGCCAGCAGGACTAGCGGAACCTACGAGCAGTACTTC. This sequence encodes CASRTSGTYEQYF.

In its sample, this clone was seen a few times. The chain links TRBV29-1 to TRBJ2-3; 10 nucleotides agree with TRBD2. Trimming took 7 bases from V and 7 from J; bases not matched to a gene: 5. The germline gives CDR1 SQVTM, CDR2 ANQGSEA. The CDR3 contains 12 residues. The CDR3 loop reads CSASGGVYTQYF. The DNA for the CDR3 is TGCAGCGCCAGCGGGGGGGTGTATACGCAGTATTTT.

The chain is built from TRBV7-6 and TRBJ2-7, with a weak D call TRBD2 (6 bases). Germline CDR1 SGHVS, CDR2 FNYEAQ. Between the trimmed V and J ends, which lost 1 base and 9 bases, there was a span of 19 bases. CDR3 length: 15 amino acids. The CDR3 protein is CASSLEFRGDVGQYF. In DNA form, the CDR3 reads TGTGCCAGCAGCTTAGAGTTCCGCGGGGACGTTGGGCAGTACTTC.

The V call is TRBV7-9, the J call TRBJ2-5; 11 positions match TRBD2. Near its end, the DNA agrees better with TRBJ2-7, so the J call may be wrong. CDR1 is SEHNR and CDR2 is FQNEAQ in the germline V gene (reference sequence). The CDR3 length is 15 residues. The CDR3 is CASSPLAGVGNEQYF. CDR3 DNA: TGTGCCAGCAGCCCACTAGCGGGGGTCGGGAACGAGCAGTACTTC.

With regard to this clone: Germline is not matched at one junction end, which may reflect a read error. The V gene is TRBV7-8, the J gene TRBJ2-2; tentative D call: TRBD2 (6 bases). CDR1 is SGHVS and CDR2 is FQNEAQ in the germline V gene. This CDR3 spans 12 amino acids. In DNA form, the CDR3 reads TGTGCCAGCAGCTTAGATCTTGCGCCGGGGGTTTTT. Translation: CASSLDLAPGVF.

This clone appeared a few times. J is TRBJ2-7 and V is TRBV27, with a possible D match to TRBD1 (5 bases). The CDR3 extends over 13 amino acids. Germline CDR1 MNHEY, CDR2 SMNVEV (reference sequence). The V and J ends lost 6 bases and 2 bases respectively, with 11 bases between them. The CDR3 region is CASSPDRAYEQYF. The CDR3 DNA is TGTGCCAGCAGCCCTGACAGAGCCTACGAGCAGTACTTC.

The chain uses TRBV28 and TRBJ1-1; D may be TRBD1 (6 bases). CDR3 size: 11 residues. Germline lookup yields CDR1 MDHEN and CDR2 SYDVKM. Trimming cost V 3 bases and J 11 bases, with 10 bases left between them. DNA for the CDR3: TGTGCCAGCAGTTTCACAGGGAAGGCTTTCTTT. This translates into CASSFTGKAFF.

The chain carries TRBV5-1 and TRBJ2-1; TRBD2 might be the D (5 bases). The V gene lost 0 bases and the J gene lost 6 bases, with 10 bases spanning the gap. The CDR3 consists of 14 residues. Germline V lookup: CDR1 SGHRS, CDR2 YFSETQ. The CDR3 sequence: CASSLGSSFNEQFF. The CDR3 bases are TGCGCCAGCAGCTTGGGATCTAGCTTCAATGAGCAGTTCTTC.

CDR3 in DNA: TGTGCCAGCAGCGTAGGGACAGGGGTGGGCGAGCAGTACTTC. It encodes CASSVGTGVGEQYF. The chain is built from TRBV9 and TRBJ2-7; the match to TRBD1 covers 9 bases. The V segment lost 0 bases and the J segment 6 bases; nucleotides outside the gene matches: 4. CDR1 and CDR2 from the germline V gene are SGDLS and YYNGEE. This CDR3 region has 14 residues.

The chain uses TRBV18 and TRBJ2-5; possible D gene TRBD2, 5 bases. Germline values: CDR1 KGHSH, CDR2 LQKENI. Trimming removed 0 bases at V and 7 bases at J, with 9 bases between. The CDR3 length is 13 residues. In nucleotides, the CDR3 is TGTGCCAGCTCACCACCCCATCGGGGGACCCAGTACTTC. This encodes CASSPPHRGTQYF.

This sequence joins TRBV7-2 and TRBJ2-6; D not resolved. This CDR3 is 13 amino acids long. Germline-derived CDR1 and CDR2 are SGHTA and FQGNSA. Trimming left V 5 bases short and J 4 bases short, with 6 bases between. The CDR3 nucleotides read TGTGCCAGCAGCCCAGGAGGGGCCAACGTCCTGACTTTC. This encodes CASSPGGANVLTF.

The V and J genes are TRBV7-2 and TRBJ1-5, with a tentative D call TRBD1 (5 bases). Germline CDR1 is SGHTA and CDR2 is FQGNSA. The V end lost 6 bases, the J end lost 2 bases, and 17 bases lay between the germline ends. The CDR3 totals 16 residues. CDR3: CASRQTGGVGNQPQHF. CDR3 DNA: TGTGCCAGCAGACAAACCGGGGGGGTCGGCAATCAGCCCCAGCATTTT.

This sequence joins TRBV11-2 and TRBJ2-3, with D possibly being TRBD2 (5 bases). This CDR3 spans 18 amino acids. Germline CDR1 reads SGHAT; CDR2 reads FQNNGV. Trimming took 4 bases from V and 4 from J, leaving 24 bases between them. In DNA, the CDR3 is TGTGCCAGCAGCTCCAGAACAAAAACCCACCTAGCCCCAGATACGCAGTATTTT. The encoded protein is CASSSRTKTHLAPDTQYF. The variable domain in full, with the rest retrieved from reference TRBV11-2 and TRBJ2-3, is EAGVAQSPRYKIIEKRQSVAFWCNPISGHATLYWYQQILGQGPKLLIQFQNNGVVDDSQLPKDRFSAERLKGVDSTLKIQPAKLEDSAVYLCASSSRTKTHLAPDTQYFGPGTRLTVL.